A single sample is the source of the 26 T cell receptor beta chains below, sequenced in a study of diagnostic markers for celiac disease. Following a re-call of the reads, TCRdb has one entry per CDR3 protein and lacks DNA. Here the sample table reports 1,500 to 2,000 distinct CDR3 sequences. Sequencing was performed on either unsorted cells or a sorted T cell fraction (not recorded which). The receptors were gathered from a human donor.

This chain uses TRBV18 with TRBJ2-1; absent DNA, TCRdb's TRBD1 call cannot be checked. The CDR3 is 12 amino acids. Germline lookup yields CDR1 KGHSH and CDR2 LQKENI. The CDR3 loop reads CASSPDRSETFF.

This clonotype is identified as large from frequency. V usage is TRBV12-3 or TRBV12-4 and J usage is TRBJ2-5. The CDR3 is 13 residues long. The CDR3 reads CASSLTAQETQYF.

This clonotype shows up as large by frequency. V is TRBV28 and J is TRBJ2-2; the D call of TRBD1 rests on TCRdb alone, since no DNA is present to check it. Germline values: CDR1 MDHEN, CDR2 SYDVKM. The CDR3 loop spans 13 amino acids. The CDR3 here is CTSGQGGTGELFF.

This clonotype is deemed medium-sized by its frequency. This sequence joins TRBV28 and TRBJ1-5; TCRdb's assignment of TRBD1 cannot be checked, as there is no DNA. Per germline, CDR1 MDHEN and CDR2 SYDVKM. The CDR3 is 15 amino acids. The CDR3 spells CASRPTGQGAQPQHF. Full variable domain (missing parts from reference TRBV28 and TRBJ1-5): DVKVTQSSRYLVKRTGEKVFLECVQDMDHENMFWYRQDPGLGLRLIYFSYDVKMKEKGDIPEGYSVSREKKERFSLILESASTNQTSMYLCASRPTGQGAQPQHFGDGTRLSIL.

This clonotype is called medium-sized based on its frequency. The CDR3 loop is CASSQTSGSHEQYF. This chain joins TRBV3-1 and TRBJ2-7; TCRdb's D call of TRBD2 is untestable without DNA. The CDR3 loop spans 14 amino acids. Germline CDR1 reads LGHDT; CDR2 reads YNNKEL (reference sequence).

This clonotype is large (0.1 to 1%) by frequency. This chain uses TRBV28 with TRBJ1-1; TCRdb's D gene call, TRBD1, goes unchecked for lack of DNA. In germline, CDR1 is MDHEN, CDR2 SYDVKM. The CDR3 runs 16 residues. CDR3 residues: CASSFRPTGMNTEAFF.

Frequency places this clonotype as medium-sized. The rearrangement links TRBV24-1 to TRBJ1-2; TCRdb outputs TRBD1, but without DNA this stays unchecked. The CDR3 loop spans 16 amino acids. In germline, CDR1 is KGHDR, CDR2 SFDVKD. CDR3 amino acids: CATSGVQGAIDYGYTF.

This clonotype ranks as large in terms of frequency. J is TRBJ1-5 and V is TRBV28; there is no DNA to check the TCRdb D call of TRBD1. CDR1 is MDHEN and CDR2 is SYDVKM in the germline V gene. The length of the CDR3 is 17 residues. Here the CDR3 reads CASSTLTVLERNQPQHF.

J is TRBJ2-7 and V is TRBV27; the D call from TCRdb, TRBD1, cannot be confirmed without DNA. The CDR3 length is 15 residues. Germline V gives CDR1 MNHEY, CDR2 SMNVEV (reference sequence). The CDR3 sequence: CASRPDSVIPYEQYF.

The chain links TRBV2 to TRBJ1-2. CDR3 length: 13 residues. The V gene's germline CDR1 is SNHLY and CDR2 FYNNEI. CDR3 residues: CASSEEQYYGYTF.

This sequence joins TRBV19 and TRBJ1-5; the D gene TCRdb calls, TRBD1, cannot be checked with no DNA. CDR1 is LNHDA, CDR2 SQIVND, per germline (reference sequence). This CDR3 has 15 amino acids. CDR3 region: CASSVQTGEGQPQHF.

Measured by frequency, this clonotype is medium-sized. CDR3 region: CASSLAGDRIYGYTF. J is TRBJ1-2 and V is TRBV13; as DNA is missing, the TRBD1 call by TCRdb cannot be tested. This CDR3 comprises 15 residues. The germline CDR1 and CDR2 sequences are PRHDT and FYEKMQ (reference sequence). Together with reference TRBV13 and TRBJ1-2, the CDR3 gives the full variable domain: AAGVIQSPRHLIKEKRETATLKCYPIPRHDTVYWYQQGPGQDPQFLISFYEKMQSDKGSIPDRFSAQQFSDYHSELNMSSLELGDSALYFCASSLAGDRIYGYTFGSGTRLTVV.

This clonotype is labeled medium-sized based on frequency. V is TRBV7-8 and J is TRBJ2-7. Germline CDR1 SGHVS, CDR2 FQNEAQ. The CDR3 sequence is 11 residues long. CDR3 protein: CASSLGVEQYF.

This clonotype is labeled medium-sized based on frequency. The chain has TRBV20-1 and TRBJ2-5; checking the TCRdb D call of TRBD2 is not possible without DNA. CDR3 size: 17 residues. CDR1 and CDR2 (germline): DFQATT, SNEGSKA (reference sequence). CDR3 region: CSADPPIPGLALETQYF.

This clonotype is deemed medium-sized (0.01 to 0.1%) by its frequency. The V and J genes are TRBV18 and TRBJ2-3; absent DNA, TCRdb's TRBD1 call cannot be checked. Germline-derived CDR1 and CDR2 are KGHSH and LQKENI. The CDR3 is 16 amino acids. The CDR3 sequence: CASSQRTGSSTDTQYF.

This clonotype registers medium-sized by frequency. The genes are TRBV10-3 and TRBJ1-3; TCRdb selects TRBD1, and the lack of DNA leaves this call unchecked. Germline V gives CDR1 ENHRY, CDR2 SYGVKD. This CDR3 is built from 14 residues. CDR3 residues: CATRATDRGNTIYF.

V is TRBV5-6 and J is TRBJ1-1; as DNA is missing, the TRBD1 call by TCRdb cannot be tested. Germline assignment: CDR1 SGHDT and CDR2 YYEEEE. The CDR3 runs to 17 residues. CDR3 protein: CASSLETGGSLNTEAFF.

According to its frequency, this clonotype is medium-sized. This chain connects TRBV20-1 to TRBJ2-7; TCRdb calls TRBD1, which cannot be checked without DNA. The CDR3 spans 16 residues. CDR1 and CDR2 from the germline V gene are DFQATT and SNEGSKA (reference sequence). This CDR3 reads CSAKKSRDRLAYEQYF.

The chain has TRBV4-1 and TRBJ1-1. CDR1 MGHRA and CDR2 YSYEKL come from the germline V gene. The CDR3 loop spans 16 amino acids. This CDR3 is CASSQESGLLGTEAFF.

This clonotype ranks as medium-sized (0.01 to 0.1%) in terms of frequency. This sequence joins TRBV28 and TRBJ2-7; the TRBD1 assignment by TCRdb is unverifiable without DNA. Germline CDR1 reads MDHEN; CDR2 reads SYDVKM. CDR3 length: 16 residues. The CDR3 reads CASSFRDRGKAYEQYF.

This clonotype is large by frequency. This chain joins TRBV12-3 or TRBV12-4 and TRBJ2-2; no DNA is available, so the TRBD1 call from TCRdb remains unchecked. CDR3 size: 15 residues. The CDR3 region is CASSTKDIYTGELFF.

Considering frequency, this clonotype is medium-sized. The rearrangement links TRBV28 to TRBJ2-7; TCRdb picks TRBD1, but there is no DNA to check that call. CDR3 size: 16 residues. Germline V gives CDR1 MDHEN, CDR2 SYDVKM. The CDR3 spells CASSLLGWQGKSEQYF. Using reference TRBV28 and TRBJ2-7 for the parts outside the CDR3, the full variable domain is DVKVTQSSRYLVKRTGEKVFLECVQDMDHENMFWYRQDPGLGLRLIYFSYDVKMKEKGDIPEGYSVSREKKERFSLILESASTNQTSMYLCASSLLGWQGKSEQYFGPGTRLTVT.

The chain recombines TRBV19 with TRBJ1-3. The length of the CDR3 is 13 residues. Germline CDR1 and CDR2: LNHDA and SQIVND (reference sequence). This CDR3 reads CASRKSSGNTIYF.

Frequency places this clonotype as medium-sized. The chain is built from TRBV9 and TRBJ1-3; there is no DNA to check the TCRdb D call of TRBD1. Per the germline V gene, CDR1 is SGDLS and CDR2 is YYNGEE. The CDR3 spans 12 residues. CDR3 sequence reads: CASSPGTNTIYF.

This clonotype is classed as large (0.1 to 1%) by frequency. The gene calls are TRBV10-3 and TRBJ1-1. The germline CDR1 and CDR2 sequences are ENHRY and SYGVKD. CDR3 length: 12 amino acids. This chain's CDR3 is CAILGENTEAFF.

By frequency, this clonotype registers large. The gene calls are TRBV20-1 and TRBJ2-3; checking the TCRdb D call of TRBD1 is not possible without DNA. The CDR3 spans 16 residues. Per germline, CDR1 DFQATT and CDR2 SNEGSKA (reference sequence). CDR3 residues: CSATPPDRGIGDTQYF.